This T cell receptor (beta chain) is drawn from a study of blood T cell repertoires in COVID-19 (dated by TCRdb to the early 2020s). Broadly, across the study: Samples from collaborators originated in the United States, Italy and Spain and spanned both the acute and convalescent phases of COVID-19. The material from the prospective study consisted of cDNA or gDNA derived from T cells, B-cell-depleted T cells, or PBMCs. The dataset comprised deeply sampled blood TCRbeta repertoires from subjects exposed to, actively infected with, or recovered from COVID-19. The repertoires were released in a freely available public database intended as a resource for research on the immune response to SARS-CoV-2. Samples came from the ongoing ImmuneRACE study (first 160 participants) plus 1,254 subjects from 6 global collaborators. A de-identified subject ID, COVID-19 status, age in years and sex were almost always included in the sample metadata. Where available, HLA class I and class II types were taken from metadata supplied by the sample provider and were not determined by assay-based typing. Points the paper makes about the study in general: Clinical and demographic metadata were provided uncurated, with the amount varying by source and participant.

The cysteine opens and the phenylalanine closes a CDR3 of 12 amino acids. This entry keeps only the CDR3 DNA: 36 bases, framed from base 1. The CDR1 and CDR2 encoded by the germline V gene are MNHEY and SVGAGI. V is pared back by 10 bases and J by 5 bases, with 14 bases lying between the germline termini. In the prospective study, participants were roughly 18 to 95 years old, resided in 20 to 30 geographic areas of the United States, and were enrolled through a virtual design. In the prospective study, participants were assigned to cohorts based on the clinical history participants reported in a screening survey and a study questionnaire. Recovered participants in ImmuneRACE Cohort 3 were defined by two consecutive negative NP/OP PCR tests, clearance by a healthcare professional, or resolution of symptoms. In the prospective study, mobile phlebotomists collected whole blood, serum and a nasopharyngeal or oropharyngeal swab from each participant. Additional blood draws and questionnaires over an approximately 2-month period could optionally be provided by prospective study participants. Before DNA extraction, prospective study blood samples were shipped either frozen or at room temperature.

TCRbeta CDR3 regions were amplified from genomic DNA by means of the immunoSEQ Assay, a bias-controlled multiplex PCR. The authors' analysis ran thus. Within the assay, amplification of reference gene primers was used to estimate how many nucleated cells each sample contained. To quantify the absolute abundance of each unique TCRbeta CDR3 rearrangement, sequence reads were collapsed and filtered. For each sample, productive Simpson clonality was calculated as the square root of Simpson's diversity index over productive rearrangements. TCRdb retrieved this table from immuneACCESS and kept in-frame rearrangements only. Not all clones are present; in checked studies, unresolved V genes account for under half, and no reason is known for the remainder. V and J calls and clone size are given by that table; D and trimming were obtained from the DNA. Within this sample are around 310,000 clones, with just under 90% of them counted one time only. The top ten constitute roughly a tenth of the sample.

Concerning this clone itself: Which antigen it targets is not known. Base quality data are lacking; no much larger clone is found one base away.

Sample: PBMCs or T cells enriched from blood (not recorded which). The chain couples TRBV6-5 to TRBJ1-2, with the D gene too uncertain to name. The receptor was isolated from a woman aged 25 to 45 who had recovered from COVID-19. The CDR3 region: CATRSEGYGYTF. The DNA sequence follows: TGTGCCACCAGGAGCGAGGGTTATGGCTACACCTTC.